This T cell receptor (beta chain) was obtained from a study of post-analysis software for immune sequencing data. Unique molecular identifiers had been added to the TCR beta cDNA libraries. One entry per CDR3 protein results from TCRdb running MiXCR on the PCR reads. Of hundreds of thousands of distinct CDR3 sequences in the sample, around 40% are singletons; the top ten hold 1.5% to 2%. This clonotype was obtained from a girl aged 5-17 years with multiple sclerosis. The sample taken for sequencing was blood.

This CDR3 is CASSSDRRGGYTF. The CDR3 coding sequence is TGTGCCAGCAGTTCCGACAGGAGGGGAGGCTACACCTTC. The chain joins TRBV12-3 or TRBV12-4 to TRBJ1-2, with D possibly being TRBD1 (6 bases). The CDR3 contains 13 residues. The V gene lost 4 bases and the J gene lost 8 bases, with 14 bases spanning the gap.